Listed here are 8 T cell receptor beta chains from one sample, sequenced in a study of blood T cell repertoires in COVID-19. TCRdb's copy holds only in-frame clones and misses some; the assay was immunoSEQ multiplex PCR. The sample shows about 120,000 clones, roughly four fifths of them seen only once. Material for sequencing was peripheral blood. Receptor source: a human donor in a cohort sampled during active COVID-19.

The chain combines TRBV10-3 with TRBJ2-7; D remains unclear. There are 12 residues in the CDR3. Germline V gene sequence: CDR1 ENHRY, CDR2 SYGVKD. V lost 3 bases and J 4 bases, leaving 7 bases between the germline ends. In nucleotides, the CDR3 is TGTGCCATCAGTGATTCCGTTTACGAGCAGTACTTC. Its protein is CAISDSVYEQYF.

The chain recombines TRBV28 with TRBJ2-2, with a possible D match to TRBD1 (5 bases). The germline gives CDR1 MDHEN, CDR2 SYDVKM. This CDR3 comprises 13 residues. Trimming took 6 bases from V and 5 from J, leaving 10 bases between them. CDR3 coding DNA: TGTGCCAGCAGCAGGGTCTTGACCGGGGAGCTGTTTTTT. Encoded protein: CASSRVLTGELFF.

This sequence joins TRBV3-1 (or the pseudogene TRBV3-2) and TRBJ1-5; no clear D gene. Germline V lookup: CDR1 LGHDT, CDR2 YNNKEL (reference sequence). V gave up 0 bases and J gave up 2 bases, with 11 bases separating them. The CDR3 has 16 amino acids. The CDR3 DNA follows: TGTGCCAGCAGCCAAGACAGTCGAGGTGGCAATCAGCCCCAGCATTTT. It codes for CASSQDSRGGNQPQHF.

V is TRBV10-1 and J is TRBJ1-1, with 9 bases aligning to TRBD1. With 5 bases clipped from V and 9 bases from J, the junction kept 7 bases outside the gene matches. This CDR3 contains 13 residues. Germline CDR1 WNHNN, CDR2 SYGVQD (reference sequence). The CDR3 DNA reads TGCGCCAGCAGTAGTCCCGGGACAGGGAAAGCTTTCTTT. The encoded protein is CASSSPGTGKAFF.

The chain couples TRBV10-2 to TRBJ2-3, with TRBD1 as a possible D gene (5 bases). CDR3 size: 14 residues. Germline V gene lookup returns CDR1 WSHSY and CDR2 SAAADI. The germline V and J ends were trimmed by 4 bases and 1 base, with 9 bases remaining between them. The CDR3, as DNA: TGCGCCAGCAGTGCGCAGGGCGGCACAGATACGCAGTATTTT. It specifies CASSAQGGTDTQYF.

V and J are TRBV9 and TRBJ2-3, with TRBD2 matching 12 bases. The trim removed 0 bases at V and 2 bases at J, leaving 1 base unmatched. The CDR3 has 16 amino acids. Germline V gives CDR1 SGDLS, CDR2 YYNGEE. CDR3 region: CASSVGLAGDTDTQYF. The CDR3 region has the DNA TGTGCCAGCAGCGTAGGACTAGCGGGGGACACAGATACGCAGTATTTT. The entire variable domain, with the rest obtained from reference TRBV9 and TRBJ2-3, is as follows: DSGVTQTPKHLITATGQRVTLRCSPRSGDLSVYWYQQSLDQGLQFLIQYYNGEERAKGNILERFSAQQFPDLHSELNLSSLELGDSALYFCASSVGLAGDTDTQYFGPGTRLTVL.

The gene calls are TRBV4-3 and TRBJ1-1, with 8 bases identical to TRBD1. The CDR3 has 15 residues. With V trimmed by 4 bases and J by 3 bases, 7 bases remained unmatched. CDR1 is LGHNA, CDR2 YSLEER, per germline. The CDR3 DNA reads as TGCGCCAGCAGCCTCGATGTACAGGGGGACACTGAAGCTTTCTTT. Translation gives CASSLDVQGDTEAFF.

The chain combines TRBV4-1 with TRBJ2-3, with 8 bases matching TRBD1. CDR3 length: 18 residues. V lost 6 bases to trimming and J lost 1 base; unmatched junction nucleotides: 15. Looked up from germline, CDR1 is MGHRA and CDR2 is YSYEKL. CDR3 sequence reads: CASSKNRDRLPRTDTQYF. CDR3 DNA: TGCGCCAGCAGTAAAAACCGGGACAGGCTTCCCCGCACAGATACGCAGTATTTT.